This T cell receptor (beta chain) came from a study of shared clonotypes between healthy human individuals. Profiled with immunoSEQ multiplex PCR; TCRdb holds only in-frame clones, not every one. The table lists more than 850,000 clones, approximately 80% of them singletons. As for this clone: At the DNA level, this CDR3 is encoded by other sequences in the same sample as well.

CDR3 length: 16 amino acids. V lost 1 base and J 0 bases, leaving 11 bases between the germline ends. Germline lookup yields CDR1 SGHRS and CDR2 YFSETQ. The chain couples TRBV5-1 to TRBJ2-1; the D gene is possibly TRBD2 (6 bases). Specimen: memory CD4+ T cells from PBMCs. Subset given: CD45RA-negative fraction. This TCR derives from a man aged 18-30 years in good health. Some clones in this sample may be carry-over from other donors' samples. The CDR3 is CASSLTLASSYNEQFF. CDR3 nucleotide sequence: TGCGCCAGCAGCTTGACCCTAGCGAGCTCCTACAATGAGCAGTTCTTC.